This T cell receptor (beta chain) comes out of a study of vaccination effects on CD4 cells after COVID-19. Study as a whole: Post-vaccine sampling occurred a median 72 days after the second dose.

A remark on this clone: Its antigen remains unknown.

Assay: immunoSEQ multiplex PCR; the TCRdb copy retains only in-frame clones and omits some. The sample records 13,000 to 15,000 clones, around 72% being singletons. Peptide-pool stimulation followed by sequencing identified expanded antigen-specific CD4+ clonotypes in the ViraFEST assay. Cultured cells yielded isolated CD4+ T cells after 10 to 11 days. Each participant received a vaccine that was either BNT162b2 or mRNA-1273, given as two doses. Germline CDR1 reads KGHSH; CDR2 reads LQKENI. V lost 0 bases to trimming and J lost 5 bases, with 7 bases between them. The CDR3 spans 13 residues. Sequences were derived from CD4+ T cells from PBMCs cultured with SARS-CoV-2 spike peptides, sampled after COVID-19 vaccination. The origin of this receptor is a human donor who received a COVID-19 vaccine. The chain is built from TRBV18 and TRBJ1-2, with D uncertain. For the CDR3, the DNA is TGTGCCAGCTCACCACCGGGGATTTATGGCTACACCTTC. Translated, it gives CASSPPGIYGYTF.